This is a list of T cell receptor beta chains from one sample in a study of glioma-infiltrating T cells after dendritic cell vaccination. Profiled with immunoSEQ multiplex PCR; TCRdb holds only in-frame clones, not every one. The sample contains roughly 82,000 clones, roughly 90% of which appear only once. The material was blood, obtained before dendritic cell vaccination. The origin of the receptors is a human donor with glioblastoma. Both conserved end residues are part of each CDR3. A D gene is named only where the DNA matches it firmly. Size values are once, few and many counts, or a class for expanded clones, and some rows have none.

>TRBJ1-2|NA|TRBV5-1|TRBD1
CASSLEGTDYGYTF
TGCGCCAGCAGCTTGGAAGGGACAGACTATGGCTACACCTTC
>TRBJ2-1|NA|TRBV30|NA
CAWSVGASYNEQFF
TGTGCCTGGAGTGTGGGGGCCTCCTACAATGAGCAGTTCTTC
>TRBJ2-2|few|TRBV11-2|TRBD2
CASSSPWTSGGANTGELFF
TGTGCCAGCAGCTCACCGTGGACTAGCGGGGGGGCGAACACCGGGGAGCTGTTTTTT
>TRBJ2-7|NA|TRBV6-4|TRBD1
CASSGPTTGESYEQYF
TGTGCCAGCAGTGGCCCCACGACAGGGGAGTCCTACGAGCAGTACTTC
>TRBJ1-1|once|TRBV5-5|NA
CASSLGHANTEAFF
TGTGCCAGCAGCTTGGGACACGCGAACACTGAAGCTTTCTTT
>TRBJ1-4|NA|TRBV9|NA
CASSVATNEKLFF
TGTGCCAGCAGCGTGGCTACTAATGAAAAACTGTTTTTT
>TRBJ2-2|once|TRBV11-2|TRBD2
CASSLVRQRLAGATGELFF
TGTGCCAGCAGCTTAGTGAGACAGAGACTAGCGGGAGCCACCGGGGAGCTGTTTTTT
>TRBJ1-1|few|TRBV6-5|NA
CASSYLEEAFF
TGTGCCAGCAGTTACCTGGAGGAAGCTTTCTTT
>TRBJ1-5|NA|TRBV6-1|NA
CASSPGTPNQPQHF
TGTGCCAGCAGTCCCGGGACACCGAATCAGCCCCAGCATTTT
>TRBJ1-5|NA|TRBV30|TRBD1
CAWSWTGGLNQPQHF
TGTGCCTGGAGTTGGACAGGGGGCCTCAATCAGCCCCAGCATTTT
>TRBJ2-7|NA|TRBV7-7|NA
CASSLGVGGTYEQYF
TGTGCTAGCAGCTTAGGGGTGGGCGGGACCTACGAGCAGTACTTC
>TRBJ2-7|NA|TRBV5-1|NA
CASSWEGHLSYGQYF
TGCGCCAGCAGCTGGGAGGGACATCTCTCCTACGGGCAGTACTTC
>TRBJ1-2|NA|TRBV19|TRBD1
CASSRTGDNYGYTF
TGTGCCAGTAGTCGGACAGGGGATAACTATGGCTACACCTTC
>TRBJ2-5|NA|TRBV27|NA
CASSLGAGTGRKETQYF
TGTGCCAGCAGTTTGGGCGCCGGTACGGGGAGGAAAGAGACCCAGTACTTC
>TRBJ1-2|NA|TRBV7-2|TRBD1
CASSLSGTGTYGYTF
TGTGCCAGCAGCTTATCCGGGACAGGAACCTATGGCTACACCTTC
>TRBJ2-4|NA|TRBV27|TRBD2
CASSIRSGRENIQYF
TGTGCCAGCAGTATTCGATCCGGGAGGGAAAACATTCAGTACTTC
>TRBJ1-2|NA|TRBV9|NA
CASTYGPGDGYGYTF
TGTGCCAGCACGTACGGCCCGGGGGATGGTTATGGCTACACCTTC
>TRBJ1-2|NA|TRBV10-3|NA
CAIRDIGYTF
TGTGCCATCAGGGACATCGGCTACACCTTC
>TRBJ1-1|NA|TRBV6-1|TRBD1
CASSARGRGTEAFF
TGTGCCAGCAGTGCTAGGGGGCGCGGAACTGAAGCTTTCTTT
>TRBJ2-7|NA|TRBV6-5|TRBD1
CASSHLDRPNSEQYF
TGTGCCAGCAGTCACTTGGACAGGCCTAATAGCGAGCAGTACTTC
>TRBJ2-1|NA|TRBV4-1|TRBD1
CASSQSGGSHNEQFF
TGCGCCAGCAGCCAGTCAGGGGGCTCGCACAATGAGCAGTTCTTC
>TRBJ2-1|NA|TRBV18|NA
CASSPQSRGEQFF
TGTGCCAGCTCACCACAGTCTCGGGGTGAGCAGTTCTTC
>TRBJ1-5|NA|TRBV18|NA
CASSPGGSSNQPQHF
TGTGCCAGCTCACCGGGCGGGAGTAGCAATCAGCCCCAGCATTTT
>TRBJ1-2|NA|TRBV4-1|TRBD1
CASSQVDRTGNEGGYTF
TGCGCCAGCAGCCAAGTAGATAGGACAGGGAATGAAGGAGGCTACACCTTC
>TRBJ1-2|NA|TRBV5-4|TRBD1
CASRLGIQGAGGYTF
TGTGCCAGCAGGTTGGGGATACAGGGGGCCGGTGGCTACACCTTC
>TRBJ2-6|NA|TRBV5-1|NA
CASSLESSGANVLTF
TGCGCCAGCAGCTTGGAGAGCTCTGGGGCCAACGTCCTGACTTTC
>TRBJ2-7|once|TRBV12-5|TRBD2
CASGLGTSGTSYEQYF
TGTGCTAGTGGTTTGGGTACTAGCGGGACGTCCTACGAGCAGTACTTC
>TRBJ1-4|NA|TRBV2|NA
CASIPGRAAYRGEKLFF
TGTGCCAGCATCCCCGGGAGGGCCGCCTATCGGGGGGAAAAACTGTTTTTT
>TRBJ2-2|NA|TRBV5-1|TRBD1
CATQRTGNTGELFF
TGCGCCACCCAGAGGACAGGGAACACCGGGGAGCTGTTTTTT
>TRBJ2-7|NA|TRBV5-4|NA
CASSSDSYEQYF
TGTGCCAGCAGCTCCGACAGCTACGAGCAGTACTTC
>TRBJ1-4|NA|TRBV5-6|NA
CASSLDSRNEKLFF
TGTGCCAGCAGCTTGGACAGTCGTAATGAAAAACTGTTTTTT
>TRBJ1-5|NA|TRBV29-1|NA
CSVGEGRGYQPQHF
TGCAGCGTTGGGGAGGGCAGGGGCTATCAGCCCCAGCATTTT
>TRBJ1-1|once|TRBV6-5|NA
CASSPDSTEAFF
TGTGCCAGCAGTCCCGACAGCACTGAAGCTTTCTTT
>TRBJ2-4|NA|TRBV19|NA
CASSTPGLAKNIQYF
TGTGCCAGTAGTACCCCGGGGTTAGCCAAAAACATTCAGTACTTC
>TRBJ2-6|once|TRBV6-1|NA
CASRRSGANVLTF
TGTGCCAGCCGGAGATCTGGGGCCAACGTCCTGACTTTC
>TRBJ2-5|NA|TRBV6-5|TRBD1
CASRGQGAETQYF
TGTGCCAGCAGAGGACAGGGCGCGGAGACCCAGTACTTC
>TRBJ2-7|NA|TRBV27|TRBD2
CASSYTSGGGQYF
TGTGCCAGCAGTTACACTAGCGGGGGGGGGCAGTACTTC
>TRBJ1-2|NA|TRBV5-6|TRBD1
CASNGQGRISDGYTF
TGTGCCAGCAACGGACAGGGCCGAATTTCGGATGGCTACACCTTC